This T cell receptor beta chain originates from a study of blood T cell repertoires in COVID-19. As for the study in general: The United States, Italy and Spain were the sources of the acute and convalescent COVID-19 samples.

Trimming shortened V by 4 bases and J by 1 base, and 9 bases separated the two germline ends. The CDR3 is 15 residues long. CDR1 and CDR2 from the germline V gene are KGHDR and SFDVKD. This clone appeared once. In the original analysis: Amplification of reference gene primers provided the estimated nucleated cell counts. Sequencing used immunoSEQ multiplex PCR; TCRdb keeps in-frame clones, though not all of them. V and J calls and clone size follow that table, whereas D and trimming were derived from the DNA. The data show about 57,000 clones, roughly nine tenths seen once. This TCR came from a woman at least 80 years old with COVID-19, enrolled during active disease. The V call is TRBV24-1, the J call TRBJ2-2; D might be TRBD1 (5 bases). Sequencing input: peripheral blood. The CDR3 region has the DNA TGTGCCACCAGTGACTCGGACAAGAACACCGGGGAGCTGTTTTTT. Its protein is CATSDSDKNTGELFF.